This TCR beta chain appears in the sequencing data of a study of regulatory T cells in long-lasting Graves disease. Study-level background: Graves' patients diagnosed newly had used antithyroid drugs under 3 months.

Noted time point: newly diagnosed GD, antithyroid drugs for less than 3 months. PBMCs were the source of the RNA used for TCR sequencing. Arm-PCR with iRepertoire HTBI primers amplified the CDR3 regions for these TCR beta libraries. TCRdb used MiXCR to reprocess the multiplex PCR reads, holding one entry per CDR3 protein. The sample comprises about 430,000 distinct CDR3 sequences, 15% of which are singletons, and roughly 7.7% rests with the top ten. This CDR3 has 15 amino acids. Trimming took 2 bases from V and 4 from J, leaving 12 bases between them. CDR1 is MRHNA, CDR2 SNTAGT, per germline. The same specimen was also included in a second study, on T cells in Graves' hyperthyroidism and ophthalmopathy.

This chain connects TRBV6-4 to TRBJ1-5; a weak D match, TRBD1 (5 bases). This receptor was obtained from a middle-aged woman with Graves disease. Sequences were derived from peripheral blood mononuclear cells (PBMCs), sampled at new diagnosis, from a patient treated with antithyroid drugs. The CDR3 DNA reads TGTGCCAGCAGTGACCCCTTGGGGGGGAATCAGCCCCAGCATTTT. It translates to CASSDPLGGNQPQHF.